This T cell receptor (beta chain) was identified during a study of T cell responses to AZD1222 COVID-19 vaccine. Study-level points and caveats: Baseline serostatus was positive in only six AZD1222 recipients.

Concerning this clone: Antigen specificity is unknown.

The analysis combined second doses at about 4 or about 12 weeks. Sequencing was performed with immunoSEQ multiplex PCR; in TCRdb, only in-frame clones are kept and a portion is missing. The table includes roughly 80,000 clones, roughly 90% detected once. Unmatched junction bases numbered 10, after V lost 7 bases and J lost 8 bases. The CDR3 is 14 residues long. In germline, CDR1 is MNHEY, CDR2 SVGAGI. The V call is TRBV6-5, the J call TRBJ1-4, with 7 bases lining up with TRBD1. This sample comprised peripheral blood, obtained 28 days after the second AZD1222 dose. The sequence came from an adult who received the AZD1222 COVID-19 vaccine. The DNA for the CDR3 is TGTGCCAGCACCCCCGGACAGGCCAGAGAAAAACTGTTTTTT. This sequence encodes CASTPGQAREKLFF.